These 17 T cell receptor beta chains were sequenced from one sample in a study of T cells after posttransplantation cyclophosphamide. A marrow graft followed busulfan-fludarabine conditioning, with cyclophosphamide on days +3 and +4. Clones were read by immunoSEQ multiplex PCR, and TCRdb kept only the in-frame ones, dropping some. The sample counts about 7,900 clones, none seen once; the ten largest own roughly 6%. The specimen was PBMCs, collected after an allogeneic stem cell transplant with post-transplant cyclophosphamide. Receptors were obtained from a young adult male patient who received an allogeneic stem cell transplant from an unrelated donor, was CMV-positive, and had acute and chronic GVHD. Some of the T cells may derive from the graft donor.

This clone is medium-sized. The rearrangement uses TRBV10-3 and TRBJ2-1, with D maybe TRBD2 (6 bases). Trimming shortened V by 4 bases and J by 3 bases, and 13 bases separated the two germline ends. The CDR3 spans 15 residues. CDR1 ENHRY and CDR2 SYGVKD come from the germline V gene. CDR3 amino acids: CAISASKRVYNEQFF. Here the CDR3 DNA reads TGTGCCATCAGTGCGAGCAAGCGGGTCTACAATGAGCAGTTCTTC.

CDR3 loop: CASTPARGTETQYF. CDR3 in DNA: TGTGCCAGCACCCCGGCTAGGGGAACGGAGACCCAGTACTTC. The rearrangement uses TRBV7-2 and TRBJ2-5; D may be TRBD1 (5 bases). With 7 bases removed from V and 5 bases from J, the gap between germline ends came to 17 bases. Germline V CDR1 and CDR2: SGHTA, FQGNSA. CDR3 length: 14 residues.

This clone was observed at least ten times. The rearrangement uses TRBV6-5 and TRBJ1-2; 10 bases are shared with TRBD1. There are 15 residues in the CDR3. Trimming cost V 6 bases and J 4 bases; bases outside gene matches: 8. Germline CDR1 reads MNHEY; CDR2 reads SVGAGI. CDR3 DNA sequence: TGTGCCAGCAGATCGACAGGGGGCGCCGGCTATGGCTACACCTTC. Its protein is CASRSTGGAGYGYTF.

Ten or more counts support this clone. The rearrangement joins TRBV19 to TRBJ1-1; 10 nucleotides agree with TRBD1. Trimming took 3 bases from V and 0 from J; bases not matched to a gene: 10. This CDR3 has 18 residues. CDR1 LNHDA and CDR2 SQIVND come from the germline V gene (reference sequence). For the CDR3, the DNA is TGTGCCAGTAGTATTGACAGGGGGCTCGGTCGGCTGAACACTGAAGCTTTCTTT. Protein: CASSIDRGLGRLNTEAFF.

This clone came up many times. The CDR3 reads CASSLAGVGPYEQYF. The CDR3 DNA reads as TGTGCCAGCAGCCTAGCGGGGGTGGGGCCCTACGAGCAGTACTTC. This sequence joins TRBV9 and TRBJ2-7; 10 nucleotides line up with TRBD2. Germline loops: CDR1 SGDLS, CDR2 YYNGEE. CDR3 length equals 15 residues. V shed 4 bases and J 2 bases; nucleotides not matched to a gene: 6.

This clone was observed at least ten times. The CDR3 DNA sequence: TGTGCCAGCAGTTATGCGGGGGTCACCGGGGAGCTGTTTTTT. It is translated as CASSYAGVTGELFF. The rearrangement uses TRBV12-3 or TRBV12-4 and TRBJ2-2; 7 bases agree with TRBD2. Unmatched junction bases numbered 3, after V lost 4 bases and J lost 4 bases. The CDR3 runs to 14 residues.

This clone was observed at least ten times. The chain joins TRBV9 to TRBJ1-2; D gene ambiguous. Germline lookup yields CDR1 SGDLS and CDR2 YYNGEE. V lost 4 bases to trimming and J lost 3 bases, with 28 bases between them. The CDR3 consists of 19 residues. The CDR3 sequence: CASSPVGGRQLLLYYGYTF. The CDR3 bases are TGTGCCAGCAGCCCCGTAGGCGGGAGGCAACTACTGCTCTACTATGGCTACACCTTC.

In this sample, this clone is large. The chain couples TRBV4-1 to TRBJ1-2; the D is unclear. The V end lost 1 base, the J end lost 7 bases, and 13 bases lay between the germline ends. The germline V gene encodes CDR1 MGHRA and CDR2 YSYEKL. The length of the CDR3 is 14 residues. The CDR3 DNA is TGCGCCAGCAGCCAAGCCGGGTCCGGGTTTGGCTACACCTTC. Amino acid sequence: CASSQAGSGFGYTF.

With respect to this clone: A read error may account for a junction end that differs from germline. The V and J genes are TRBV7-2 and TRBJ2-7; tentative D call: TRBD1 (5 bases). The CDR3 is made up of 13 amino acids. CDR1 and CDR2 from the germline V gene are SGHTA and FQGNSA. The CDR3 sequence is CASSSTQGYQQYF. The CDR3 DNA reads as TGTGCCAGCAGCTCGACTCAGGGCTACCAGCAGTACTTC.

This clone was observed at least ten times. The chain links TRBV7-2 to TRBJ1-2, with D perhaps matching TRBD1 (6 bases). The germline V and J ends were trimmed by 6 bases and 3 bases, with 20 bases remaining between them. Germline CDR1 is SGHTA and CDR2 is FQGNSA. The CDR3 extends over 16 amino acids. CDR3 DNA: TGTGCCAGCAGGCCTTCTGACAGGAGACTGTACTATGGCTACACCTTC. Translating it yields CASRPSDRRLYYGYTF.

This clone was seen ten or more times. The chain combines TRBV9 with TRBJ2-5; unclear D gene. Germline V gene lookup returns CDR1 SGDLS and CDR2 YYNGEE. The germline V and J ends were trimmed by 0 bases and 7 bases, with 13 bases remaining between them. The CDR3 extends over 14 amino acids. The CDR3 reads CASSVEGRSGTQYF. The CDR3 nucleotides read TGTGCCAGCAGCGTAGAGGGTCGGTCCGGGACCCAGTACTTC.

This clone came up many times. The rearrangement joins TRBV4-2 to TRBJ2-7; TRBD2 aligns across 10 bases. The germline V gene has CDR1 LGHNA and CDR2 YNFKEQ. V shed 0 bases, J shed 3 bases, and the junction held 8 bases outside the gene matches. This CDR3 has 17 amino acids. The CDR3 loop reads CASSQDPQTSGFYEQYF. For the CDR3, the DNA is TGTGCCAGCAGCCAAGATCCGCAGACTAGCGGGTTCTACGAGCAGTACTTC.

Many counts were recorded for this clone. The V call is TRBV6-5, the J call TRBJ1-4, with D tentatively TRBD1 (5 bases). V was cut by 3 bases and J by 7 bases, with 18 bases left in between. Germline V lookup: CDR1 MNHEY, CDR2 SVGAGI. This CDR3 region has 16 residues. The CDR3 coding sequence is TGTGCCAGCAGTTATGGGGTCGGGGGAAGACCTGAAAAACTGTTTTTT. Its protein is CASSYGVGGRPEKLFF.

This clone was seen at least ten times. This chain uses TRBV29-1 with TRBJ2-1, with D possibly matching TRBD2 (5 bases). This CDR3 is built from 13 residues. Germline V gene sequence: CDR1 SQVTM, CDR2 ANQGSEA. V was clipped by 1 base and J by 9 bases, with 13 bases between them. CDR3 coding DNA: TGCAGCGTTGAAGTCCACAAACGGGGTGAGCAGTTCTTC. Its protein product is CSVEVHKRGEQFF.

This clone came up many times. The rearrangement joins TRBV19 to TRBJ2-7; 8 positions agree with TRBD1. CDR3 length: 14 amino acids. Germline V gene sequence: CDR1 LNHDA, CDR2 SQIVND (reference sequence). The ends lost 6 bases at V and 11 bases at J; junction bases unmatched: 15. CDR3 residues: CASRFSSTTGGEYF. CDR3 nucleotides: TGTGCCAGTAGGTTTTCCTCGACAACAGGGGGAGAGTACTTC. Supplemented by reference TRBV19 and TRBJ2-7, the full variable domain reads DGGITQSPKYLFRKEGQNVTLSCEQNLNHDAMYWYRQDPGQGLRLIYYSQIVNDFQKGDIAEGYSVSREKKESFPLTVTSAQKNPTAFYLCASRFSSTTGGEYFGPGTRLTVT.

This clone was counted many times. This chain connects TRBV4-2 to TRBJ2-1, with 8 bases identical to TRBD2. The CDR3 extends over 17 amino acids. J lost 2 bases, V lost 0 bases, and 6 bases had no gene match. The germline CDR1 and CDR2 sequences are LGHNA and YNFKEQ. CDR3 region: CASSQDRLAPAYNEQFF. In DNA form, the CDR3 reads TGTGCCAGCAGCCAAGATCGACTAGCGCCCGCCTACAATGAGCAGTTCTTC.

This clone was seen more than once but under ten times. The chain links TRBV30 to TRBJ2-1; 9 nucleotides align to TRBD1. J lost 6 bases, V lost 3 bases, and 12 bases had no gene match. The length of the CDR3 is 16 residues. Germline CDR1 GTSNPN, CDR2 SVGIG (reference sequence). CDR3 protein: CAWRADPGQGFNEQFF. The DNA of the CDR3 is TGTGCCTGGAGGGCAGATCCGGGACAGGGATTCAATGAGCAGTTCTTC.